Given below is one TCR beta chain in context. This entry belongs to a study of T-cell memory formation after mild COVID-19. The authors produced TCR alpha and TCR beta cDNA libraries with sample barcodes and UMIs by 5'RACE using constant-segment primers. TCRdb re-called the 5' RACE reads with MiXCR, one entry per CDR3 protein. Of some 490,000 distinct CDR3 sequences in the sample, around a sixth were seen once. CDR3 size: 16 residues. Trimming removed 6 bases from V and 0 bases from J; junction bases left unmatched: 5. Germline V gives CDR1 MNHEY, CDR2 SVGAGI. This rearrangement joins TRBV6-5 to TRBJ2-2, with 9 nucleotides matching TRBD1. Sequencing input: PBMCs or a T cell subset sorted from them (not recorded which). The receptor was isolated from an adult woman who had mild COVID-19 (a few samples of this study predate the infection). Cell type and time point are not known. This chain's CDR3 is CASSRTGGTNTGELFF. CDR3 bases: TGTGCCAGCAGCCGTACAGGGGGCACGAACACCGGGGAGCTGTTTTTT.